This TCR beta chain derives from a study of blood T cell repertoires in COVID-19 (dated by TCRdb to about 2020). The study in broad terms: Collaborator samples came from the United States, Italy and Spain and covered acute and convalescent phases of COVID-19. The prospective study material was composed of cDNA or gDNA derived from T cells, B-cell-depleted T cells, or PBMCs. HLA class I and class II types, where available, came from metadata supplied by the sample provider rather than from assay-based typing. A freely available public database, intended as a resource for researchers studying the immune response to SARS-CoV-2, is where the repertoires were released. A de-identified subject ID, COVID-19 status, age in years and sex were almost always included in the sample metadata. Subjects who had been exposed to COVID-19, were actively infected with it, or had recovered from it provided the deeply sampled blood TCRbeta repertoires that made up the dataset. The samples were drawn from the first 160 participants of the ongoing ImmuneRACE study and from some 1,300 subjects provided by 6 global collaborators.

Of note for this clone: Its antigen has not been determined. No base qualities exist here, and no much larger clone lies one base off it.

Whole blood was collected in K2EDTA tubes by collaborating institutions according to the institutions' own protocols. For TCRbeta analysis, collaborator samples were shipped as frozen whole blood, as isolated PBMCs, or as DNA extracted from either sample type. Based on the germline V gene, the CDR1 and CDR2 sequences are KGHDR and SFDVKD. Relative to germline, V is missing 3 bases and J is missing 8 bases, with 12 bases of the junction outside any gene match. Inclusive of the bounding cysteine and phenylalanine, the CDR3 is 17 residues long. The CDR3 DNA has 51 bases and is translated from base 1. Overall study results and their limits: Clinical and demographic metadata were provided uncurated, with the amount varying by source and participant.

The immunoSEQ Assay, a bias-controlled multiplex PCR, was used to amplify TCRbeta CDR3 regions from genomic DNA. Per the authors' processing: Within the assay, amplification of reference gene primers was used to estimate how many nucleated cells each sample contained. Sequence reads were collapsed and filtered to measure the absolute abundance of every unique TCRbeta CDR3 rearrangement. For each sample, productive Simpson clonality was calculated as the square root of Simpson's diversity index across productive rearrangements. TCRdb mirrors the immuneACCESS table, restricted to in-frame sequences. Some clones are absent from its copies; in checked studies, under half trace to an unresolved V gene, and the reason for the others is unknown. The V and J calls and clone size are taken from that table; D and trimming were inferred from the DNA. The sample contains about 79,000 clones, roughly 90% of them found a single time. 4.6% of the sample lies in the top ten.

The material sequenced was peripheral blood. This TCR was recovered from a man in his forties or fifties with active COVID-19. The receptor chain draws on TRBV24-1 and TRBJ2-1; TRBD2 matches 10 bases in the middle. Here is the DNA: TGTGCCACCAGTGATCCTAGCGGGAGATCGGAGGTGGATGAGCAGTTCTTC. Translated, it reads CATSDPSGRSEVDEQFF.